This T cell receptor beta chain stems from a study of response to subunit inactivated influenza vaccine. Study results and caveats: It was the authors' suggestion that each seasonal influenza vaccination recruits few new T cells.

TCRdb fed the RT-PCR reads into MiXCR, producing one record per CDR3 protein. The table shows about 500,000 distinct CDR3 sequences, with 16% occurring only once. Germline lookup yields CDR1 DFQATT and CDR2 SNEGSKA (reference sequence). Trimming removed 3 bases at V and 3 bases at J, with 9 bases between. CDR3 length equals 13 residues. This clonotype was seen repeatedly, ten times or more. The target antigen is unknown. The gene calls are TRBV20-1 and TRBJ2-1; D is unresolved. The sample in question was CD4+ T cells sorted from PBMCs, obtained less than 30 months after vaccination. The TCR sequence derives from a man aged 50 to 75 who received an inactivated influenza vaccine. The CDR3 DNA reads TGCAGTGCTAGTATGGTGATCTACAATGAGCAGTTCTTC. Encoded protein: CSASMVIYNEQFF.